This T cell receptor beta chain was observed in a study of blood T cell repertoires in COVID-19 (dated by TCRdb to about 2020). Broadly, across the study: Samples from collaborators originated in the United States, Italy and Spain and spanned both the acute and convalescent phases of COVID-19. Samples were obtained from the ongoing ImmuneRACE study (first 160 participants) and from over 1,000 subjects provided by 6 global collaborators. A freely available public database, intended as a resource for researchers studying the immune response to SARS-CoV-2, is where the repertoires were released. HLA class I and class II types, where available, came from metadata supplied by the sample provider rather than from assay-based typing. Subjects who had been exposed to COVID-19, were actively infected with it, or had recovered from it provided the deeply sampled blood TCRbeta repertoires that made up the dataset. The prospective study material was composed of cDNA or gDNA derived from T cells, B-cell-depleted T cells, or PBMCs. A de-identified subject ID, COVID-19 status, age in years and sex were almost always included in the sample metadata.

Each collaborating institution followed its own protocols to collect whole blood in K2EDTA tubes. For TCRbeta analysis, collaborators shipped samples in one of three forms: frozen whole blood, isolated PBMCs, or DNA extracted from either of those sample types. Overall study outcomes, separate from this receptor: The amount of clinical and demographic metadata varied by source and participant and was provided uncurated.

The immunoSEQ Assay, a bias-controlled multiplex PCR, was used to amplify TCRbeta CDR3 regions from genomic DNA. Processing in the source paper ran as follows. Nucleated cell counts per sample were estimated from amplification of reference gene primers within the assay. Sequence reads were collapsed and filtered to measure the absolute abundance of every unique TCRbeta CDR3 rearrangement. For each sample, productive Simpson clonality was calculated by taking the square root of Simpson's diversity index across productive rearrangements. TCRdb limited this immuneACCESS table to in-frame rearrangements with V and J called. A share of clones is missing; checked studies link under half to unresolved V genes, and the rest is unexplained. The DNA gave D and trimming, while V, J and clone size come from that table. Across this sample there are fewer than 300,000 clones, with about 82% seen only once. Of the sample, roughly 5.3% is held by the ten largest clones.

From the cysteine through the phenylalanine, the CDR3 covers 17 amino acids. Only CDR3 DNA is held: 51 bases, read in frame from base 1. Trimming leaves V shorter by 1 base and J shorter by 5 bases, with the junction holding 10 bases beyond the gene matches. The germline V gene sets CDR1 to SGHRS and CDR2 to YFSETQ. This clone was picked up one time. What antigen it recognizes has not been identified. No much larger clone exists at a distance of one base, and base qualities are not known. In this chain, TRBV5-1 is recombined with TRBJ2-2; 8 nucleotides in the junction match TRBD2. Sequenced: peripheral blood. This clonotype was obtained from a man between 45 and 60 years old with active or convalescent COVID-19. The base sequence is TGCGCCAGCAGCTTGTCTTTGACCGGGAGGGGGACCGGGGAGCTGTTTTTT. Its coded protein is CASSLSLTGRGTGELFF.